The source of this T cell receptor beta chain is a study of blood T cell repertoires in COVID-19. Study as a whole: Whether acute or convalescent, the COVID-19 samples came from the United States, Italy and Spain.

Authors' processing steps: For nucleated cells, counts were estimated from reference gene primer amplification. The repertoire was sequenced with immunoSEQ multiplex PCR; TCRdb's copy has only in-frame clones and lacks some. V, J and clone size are those of that table, while D and trimming were read from the DNA. The table lists around 140,000 clones, roughly 78% of them singletons. The CDR3 runs to 12 residues. The V end was cut by 9 bases, the J end by 4 bases, with 10 bases between. Germline V gene sequence: CDR1 WNHNN, CDR2 SYGVQD (reference sequence). Recruitment covered fewer than 25 US areas and drew participants whose ages spanned roughly 18 to 89 years. Participants' reported clinical history set cohort assignment.

Sequencing was carried out using PBMCs or T cells enriched from blood (not recorded which). The TCR comes from a woman in her fifties or sixties who had recovered from COVID-19. The rearrangement uses TRBV10-1 and TRBJ1-3; D possibly corresponds to TRBD1 (6 bases). The DNA of the CDR3 is TGCGCCAGGGGGGGGCCCGGAAACACCATATATTTT. It encodes CARGGPGNTIYF.